What follows describes a single T cell receptor beta chain. This clonotype was observed many times. Its antigen remains unidentified. Base qualities are missing; no much larger clone stands one base away. Library preparation employed multiplex PCR. The data were produced on an Illumina HiSeq 4000. CDR3 regions were amplified by Arm-PCR with iRepertoire HTBI primers to construct TCR beta libraries. Gel purification was performed on PCR products prior to sequencing. In the original analysis: A total of 62 TRBV and some 15 TRBJ segments were identified across samples and were used for gene usage analysis of CDR3 amino acid clonotypes. COPE and FqMerger were used to merge filtered high-quality paired reads into contigs. Contigs were aligned with BLAST to IMGT TRBV, TRBD and TRBJ reference genes, and CDR3 was defined per IMGT. Highly expanded clones were defined as clonotypes with a frequency above 0.1%. Shannon entropy was used to measure repertoire diversity, and the Gini coefficient was used to measure V-J evenness. Clonotypes shared by more than one individual were considered public. TCRdb ran its own pipeline on the public reads, namely fastp trimming at Q25 and MiXCR clone calling, and kept in-frame beta chains. Rows are unified per CDR3 protein, each entry keeping the most common DNA and genes. TCRdb's processing, not the authors' own work, is the source of the V and J calls. The sample data list about 620,000 distinct CDR3 sequences, and roughly 15% of these were observed just once. The ten largest clones capture 18% of the sample.

The junction carries 16 bases between V and J, which are trimmed by 6 bases and 1 base respectively. CDR1 is given as MNHEY and CDR2 as SMNVEV, both from the germline V gene (reference sequence). From the cysteine through the phenylalanine, the CDR3 covers 15 amino acids. The DNA shown is the 45-base CDR3, in frame from base 1. These data originate in a study of regulatory T cells in long-lasting Graves disease (dated by TCRdb to about 2021). For context, the study as a whole: Patients with newly diagnosed Graves' disease had been on antithyroid drugs for under 3 months. A total of around 33 samples underwent TCR sequencing, from roughly 13 patients with persistent Graves' disease and some 20 patients with newly diagnosed Graves' disease. The study took place in China and was registered as a clinical trial. Persistent Graves' disease patients were compared with newly diagnosed Graves' disease patients by peripheral blood TCR sequencing and RNA sequencing. Findings and caveats that apply to the study as a whole: Patients with persistent disease shared more public clonotypes (around 2,700) than newly diagnosed patients did (roughly 970). The study examined only peripheral blood because the primary lesion, thyroid tissue, could not be accessed. The authors noted that the small sample size was a limitation that may lower accuracy. Sequencing and analysis were restricted to the TCR beta chain. Persistent disease showed preferential use of TRBV28, TRBJ1-2 and TRBJ2-5, whereas newly diagnosed disease favored TRBV20-1 and TRBJ2-1. Persistent Graves' disease patients showed lower TCR Shannon entropy and fewer highly expanded clones than newly diagnosed patients, suggesting clonal expansion.

The sample's time point label, in plain terms: newly diagnosed GD, antithyroid drugs for less than 3 months. For both TCR sequencing and RNA sequencing, RNA was extracted from PBMCs using TRIzol. The diagnosis of Graves' disease was made according to American Thyroid Association guidelines. Patients for the study were recruited at an endocrinology department in Xi'an, China. Each patient gave approximately 10 milliliters of peripheral blood, collected in an EDTA anticoagulant tube. PBMCs were isolated by Ficoll Paque Plus density gradient separation without further T cell sorting. An Agilent 2100 Bioanalyzer and agarose gel were used to check RNA quality, while a NanoDrop 2000 measured RNA concentration. Separately, the same data were catalogued under a study of T cells in Graves' hyperthyroidism and ophthalmopathy. The second study, in turn, reports: A patient counted as having stable Graves' hyperthyroidism if no progression to ophthalmopathy occurred over 18 months of follow-up. Hyperthyroidism patients were newly diagnosed, had a disease duration of under 2 months, and were aged 18 to 65 years. Exclusion was applied to patients with uncontrolled infections, other autoimmune diseases, pregnancy or lactation. Clinical symptoms, serum thyroxine and TRAb, thyroid ultrasound, and orbital computed tomography formed the basis for the diagnoses. For the first round of RT-PCR on the TCR CDR3, the HTBI primer set was used together with the Qiagen OneStep RT-PCR kit. Most expanded thyroid clonotypes (frequency above 0.001) were also detected in blood, a finding suggesting that blood repertoires may reflect thyroid immune responses. A model built on a 13 V-J signature distinguished ophthalmopathy from stable hyperthyroidism, reaching about 88% sensitivity and about 81% specificity in cross-validation and 80%/75% in testing. In validation, the model predicted progression to ophthalmopathy with around 71% sensitivity and roughly 72% specificity, a median of approximately 6.5 months before onset. To identify distinguishing TCR V-J signatures, a discovery cohort of about a hundred patients was used, comprising 43 with Graves' ophthalmopathy and roughly 60 with stable Graves' hyperthyroidism. An independent validation cohort of under 20 hyperthyroidism patients and approximately 15 patients who later progressed to ophthalmopathy tested prospective prediction of ophthalmopathy. The 85 to 100 discovery patients were divided at random into training and test sets in a 7:3 ratio. Thyroid tissue and blood T-cell repertoires from roughly 6 Graves' hyperthyroidism patients were also compared in the study. Once sampling was done, hyperthyroidism patients were given methimazole at a starting dose of 30 mg daily, whereas ophthalmopathy patients were given high-dose intravenous methylprednisolone. Libraries were constructed in a second round of multiplex PCR, after which size selection and purification were performed. Sequencing of the libraries was done on an Illumina HiSeq2000 using paired-end 100 bp reads. SOAPnuke was used to process the raw data, with reads discarded if the reads contained adapters or uncalled bases, had a mean Phred below 15, or lacked an exact constant-primer or identifier match. High-quality paired reads were merged using COPE v1.2.5, and each unique nucleotide sequence was defined as a clonotype. MiTCR v1.1 was used to align clonotypes to the IMGT TRBV, TRBD and TRBJ reference segments. The analysis was restricted to V-J combinations with a frequency above 0.0001, which together covered 99.2% of the repertoires. A TCS score was defined as the ratio of F50 (clonal expansion) to E x V (chaos), with BLOSUM62-based TCRdist applied between CDR3 peptides within each V-J. Welch's t-statistics and random forest reduced 450 to 600 V-J features to around 14, which were used in a naive Bayes classifier (R e1071). Sample size was not statistically predetermined, and investigators were not blinded to group allocation. According to the paper, TCR Vbeta CDR3 sequencing was carried out on around 140 peripheral blood samples, which came from 40 to 45 ophthalmopathy, under 80 hyperthyroidism and some 17 progressor patients.

The rearranged segments are TRBV27 and TRBJ2-7, and TRBD1 may be the D gene, going by 6 matching bases. The clonotype comes from a woman in her 30s with Graves disease. Donor details come from another sample of the same person, matched by shared clones. The sample here was peripheral blood mononuclear cells (PBMCs), taken at new diagnosis, from a patient treated with antithyroid drugs. CDR3 sequence: CASSLAGTKSYEQYF. The nucleotide sequence reads TGTGCCAGCAGCCTCGCCGGGACAAAATCCTACGAGCAGTACTTC.